The 4 T cell receptor beta chains reported below all come from one sample, sequenced in a study of T cell responses to AZD1222 COVID-19 vaccine. The table came from immunoSEQ multiplex PCR; TCRdb's copy has only in-frame clones and leaves some out. The data show 120,000 to 150,000 clones, around 89% seen once. The source was peripheral blood, collected on day 0 of AZD1222 vaccination. These receptors all stem from an adult in good health.

The chain is built from TRBV7-2 and TRBJ2-2, with 8 bases that match TRBD2. Per germline, CDR1 SGHTA and CDR2 FQGNSA. This CDR3 is 15 amino acids long. V lost 3 bases and J lost 4; bases outside the gene matches: 4. The CDR3 loop is CASSFSGATTGELFF. DNA for the CDR3: TGTGCCAGCAGCTTTAGCGGGGCCACCACCGGGGAGCTGTTTTTT.

J is TRBJ2-1 and V is TRBV18; no reliable D call. Trimming took off 3 bases at V and 8 bases at J, with 11 bases between the two ends. CDR1 is KGHSH, CDR2 LQKENI, per germline. The CDR3 is 13 amino acids. CDR3 bases: TGTGCCAGCTCACCGCCTAGTTCTGATGAGCAGTTCTTC. This translates into CASSPPSSDEQFF. Full variable domain (outside the CDR3, taken from reference TRBV18 and TRBJ2-1): NAGVMQNPRHLVRRRGQEARLRCSPMKGHSHVYWYRQLPEEGLKFMVYLQKENIIDESGMPKERFSAEFPKEGPSILRIQQVVRGDSAAYFCASSPPSSDEQFFGPGTRLTVL.

The chain joins TRBV5-1 to TRBJ2-7, with TRBD2 as a possible D gene (5 bases). Per the germline V gene, CDR1 is SGHRS and CDR2 is YFSETQ. The V gene lost 2 bases and the J gene lost 7 bases, with 22 bases spanning the gap. This CDR3 contains 16 residues. Written as DNA, the CDR3 is TGCGCCAGCAGCTTCACCAGGACTCCCGCATCGGGAGAGCAGTACTTC. It codes for CASSFTRTPASGEQYF. The whole variable domain, remainder taken from reference TRBV5-1 and TRBJ2-7, is KAGVTQTPRYLIKTRGQQVTLSCSPISGHRSVSWYQQTPGQGLQFLFEYFSETQRNKGNFPGRFSGRQFSNSRSEMNVSTLELGDSALYLCASSFTRTPASGEQYFGPGTRLTVT.

V and J are TRBV7-3 and TRBJ2-5; 12 bases match TRBD2. V lost 5 bases, J lost 4 bases, and 2 bases stayed unmatched. CDR1 SGHTA and CDR2 FQGTGA come from the germline V gene. This CDR3 spans 14 amino acids. The CDR3 is CASSTTSGRETQYF. CDR3 nucleotide sequence: TGTGCCAGCAGCACGACTAGCGGGAGAGAGACCCAGTACTTC.